The rows below give T cell receptor beta chains drawn from one sample of a study of read filtering for tumor transcriptome and immune sequencing. From the reads, TCRdb called clonotypes with MiXCR, one entry per CDR3 protein. This sample has more than 100,000 distinct CDR3 sequences, with about 13% found just once. The sample consisted of a population of CD138-negative cells sorted from bone marrow. Receptors originate from a donor over 35 with multiple myeloma. Each CDR3 is given with its conserved first and last residue. The D gene is left open where the match is weak. A clone size is listed for some rows: how often the clone was seen (once, few, many), or a class if it is expanded.

TRBJ2-7 | many | . | TRBV20-1 | TGCAGTGCTATCGGGGTTGAGGGGCCGAGCTCCTACGAGCAGTACTTC | CSAIGVEGPSSYEQYF
TRBJ2-7 | many | TRBD1 | TRBV29-1 | TGCAGCGTGCGGACAGGGGTAAACGAGCAGTACTTC | CSVRTGVNEQYF
TRBJ2-1 | many | . | TRBV7-2 | TGTGCCAGCCACACCCCCGGACTCGACATTGGCAATGAGCAGTTCTTC | CASHTPGLDIGNEQFF
TRBJ2-7 | many | TRBD2 | TRBV15 | TGTGCCACCAGCTTTAGCGGGAGCGGCACCTACGAGCAGTACTTC | CATSFSGSGTYEQYF
TRBJ2-1 | many | . | TRBV28 | TGTGCCAGCAGTTTATGGGGGCGGCAGGGGCCCTACAATGAGCAGTTCTTC | CASSLWGRQGPYNEQFF
TRBJ2-7 | many | TRBD1 | TRBV5-6 | TGTGCCAGCAGCTGGGACAGGTCCTACGAGCAGTACTTC | CASSWDRSYEQYF
TRBJ2-1 | many | . | TRBV19 | TGTGCCAGTAGGGTATCGCTGGGGAGCTCCTACAATGAGCAGTTCTTC | CASRVSLGSSYNEQFF
TRBJ2-1 | many | TRBD2 | TRBV7-3 | TGTGCCAGCAGCTCCTTTAGCGGGAGCGATGAGCAGTTCTTC | CASSSFSGSDEQFF
TRBJ1-5 | few | . | TRBV6-1 | TGTGCCAGCAGTCAGGGCGCCAATCAGCCCCAGCATTTT | CASSQGANQPQHF
TRBJ2-1 | . | . | TRBV5-4 | TGTGCCAGCCGCTTGGAGGCTACCTACAATGAGCAGTTCTTT | CASRLEATYNEQFF
TRBJ2-1 | many | TRBD2 | TRBV2 | TGTGCCAGCAGTGAAGTTACTAGCGGGAGGTACAATGAGCAGTTCTTC | CASSEVTSGRYNEQFF
TRBJ2-6 | many | . | TRBV10-3 | TGTGCCATCATGGAGGGCTCTGGGGCCAACGTCCTGACTTTC | CAIMEGSGANVLTF
TRBJ1-1 | many | . | TRBV6-5 | TGTGCCAGCAGTTACTACGGGATGGTAGGGACTGAAGCTTTCTTT | CASSYYGMVGTEAFF
TRBJ2-2 | many | TRBD1 | TRBV24-1 | TGTGCCACCAGTGATTTGAAGGGGGCCGACACCGGGGAGCTGTTTTTT | CATSDLKGADTGELFF
TRBJ1-1 | many | . | TRBV29-1 | TGCAGCGTACCCGTCGGCGGGAACACTGAAGCTTTCTTT | CSVPVGGNTEAFF
TRBJ1-1 | many | . | TRBV6-2/TRBV6-3 | TGTGCCAGCAGACACCGGGCCCCTGGGGGCACTGAAGCTTTCTTT | CASRHRAPGGTEAFF
TRBJ2-2 | . | . | TRBV11-1 | TGTGCCAGCACCTACACCAGGGGCAGCACCGGGGAGCTGTTTTTT | CASTYTRGSTGELFF
TRBJ2-5 | few | TRBD2 | TRBV19 | TGTGCCAGTAGTAGTCGACTAGCGGGAGGGCTCCGTGAGACCCAGTACTTC | CASSSRLAGGLRETQYF
TRBJ2-3 | many | . | TRBV29-1 | TGCAGCGCCAGATTTGGGAGTCTAGCGCCAGATACGCAGTATTTT | CSARFGSLAPDTQYF
TRBJ2-3 | . | TRBD2 | TRBV9 | TGTGCCAGCAGCGCGACTAGCGGAGAGGTAGATATGCAGTATTTT | CASSATSGEVDMQYF
TRBJ2-7 | few | . | TRBV2 | TGTGCCAGCAGTGAAGCAAGAGGTTATTCCTACGAGCAGGACTTC | CASSEARGYSYEQDF
TRBJ2-5 | many | . | TRBV29-1 | TGCAGCGGGATGACACCGGGACAAGACCTACAAGAGACCCAGTACTTC | CSGMTPGQDLQETQYF
TRBJ2-5 | . | . | TRBV20-1 | TGCAGTGCTCCGGGGAATTGGCAGACCCAGTACTTC | CSAPGNWQTQYF
TRBJ2-1 | few | TRBD2 | TRBV2 | TGTGCCAGCAGTGAAGGGGGGGAGGGAGCCTTCAATGAGCAGTTCTTC | CASSEGGEGAFNEQFF
TRBJ2-3 | many | TRBD1 | TRBV20-1 | TGCAGTGCTAGAGATCAATGGACAGGGGGGACAGATACGCAGTATTTT | CSARDQWTGGTDTQYF
TRBJ2-3 | . | TRBD2 | TRBV4-1 | TGCGCCAGCAGCCAAGGACCTAGCGGGACGGCGGCAGATACGCAGTACTTT | CASSQGPSGTAADTQYF
TRBJ1-3 | . | . | TRBV13 | TGTGCCAGCAGCTCTGGGCCTACCCCTCTCTCTGGAAACACCATATATTTT | CASSSGPTPLSGNTIYF
TRBJ1-1 | many | . | TRBV29-1 | TGCAGCTCCGAGGCGGGTCAAGCTTTCTTT | CSSEAGQAFF
TRBJ2-2 | many | TRBD2 | TRBV3-1 | TGTGCCAGCGGCCCTGGACTAGCTATGACGAACACCGGGGAGCTGTTTTTT | CASGPGLAMTNTGELFF
TRBJ1-1 | few | . | TRBV11-3 | TGTGCCAGCAGCTTAGAGGCCCAGAACACTGAAGCTTTCTTT | CASSLEAQNTEAFF
TRBJ1-2 | many | TRBD1 | TRBV20-1 | TGCAGTGCTAGAATGGTCCAGGGGGCGAAGTCCCCTCACGGCTACACCTTC | CSARMVQGAKSPHGYTF
TRBJ2-1 | many | . | TRBV7-9 | TGTGCCAGCAGCTTAAGAGTCAGTCTCCCGTCCTACAATGAGCAGTTCTTC | CASSLRVSLPSYNEQFF
TRBJ1-1 | few | . | TRBV20-1 | TGCAGTGCTGGTTCAGGAGCCGCCGACACTGAAGCTTTCTTT | CSAGSGAADTEAFF
TRBJ2-3 | many | TRBD2 | TRBV4-1 | TGCGCCAGCAGCCAACCCCAGGTAACTAGCGGGAGGACCACAGATACGCAGTATTTT | CASSQPQVTSGRTTDTQYF
TRBJ1-5 | many | . | TRBV7-2 | TGTGCCAGCAGCCAACAGCCGCTTAGCAATCAGCCCCAGCATTTT | CASSQQPLSNQPQHF
TRBJ2-1 | many | . | TRBV7-6 | TGTGCCAGCAGCTCGCGCGGAGGTCCCAATGAGCAGTTCTTC | CASSSRGGPNEQFF
TRBJ2-7 | many | . | TRBV30 | TGTGCCTGGACCCACTCCTTGGGGGAGCAGTACTTC | CAWTHSLGEQYF
TRBJ2-3 | many | TRBD2 | TRBV4-2 | TGTGCCAGCGGTTCTAGCGGGGCAGACACAGATACGCAGTATTTT | CASGSSGADTDTQYF
TRBJ2-1 | many | TRBD2 | TRBV27 | TGTGCCAGCAGTCGGACTAGCGGGAGGGCCAGGGGCAATGAGCAGTTCTTC | CASSRTSGRARGNEQFF
TRBJ2-2 | many | . | TRBV20-1 | TGCAGTGCTAGAGATCGGGGATACACCGGGGAGCTGTTTTTT | CSARDRGYTGELFF
TRBJ2-1 | many | . | TRBV11-1 | TGTGCCAGCAGCGCCAATTTTATCCGGGACTACAATGAGCAGTTCTTC | CASSANFIRDYNEQFF
TRBJ2-1 | many | TRBD1 | TRBV6-4 | TGTGCCAGCAGTGAAATGGGACAGGGCATCGACGAGCAGTTCTTC | CASSEMGQGIDEQFF
TRBJ2-1 | many | . | TRBV6-1 | TGTGCCAGCAGTGAGACAGGCCCCGGCCGGGATGAGCAGTTCTTC | CASSETGPGRDEQFF
TRBJ2-3 | many | . | TRBV27 | TGTGCCAGCAGTGGAGGGGCAGCTTTCACCCTCACAGATACGCAGTATTTT | CASSGGAAFTLTDTQYF
TRBJ2-3 | many | TRBD2 | TRBV14 | TGTGCCAGCAGCCGATCTTTTAGCGGGACCACAGATACGCAGTATTTT | CASSRSFSGTTDTQYF
TRBJ2-1 | . | . | TRBV4-1 | TGCGCCAGCAGCCAAGAAAGAAGCCGGGCGCGTTTTTACAATGAGCAGTTCTTC | CASSQERSRARFYNEQFF
TRBJ2-7 | once | TRBD1 | TRBV7-9 | TGTGCCAGCAGCTCCCGACAGGGGGCTGGGGGGCAGTACTTC | CASSSRQGAGGQYF
TRBJ2-3 | many | TRBD2 | TRBV20-1 | TGCAGTGCCGGAAGACTAGCGGGGCGCACAGATACGCAGTATTTT | CSAGRLAGRTDTQYF
TRBJ2-2 | few | . | TRBV4-1 | TGCGCCAGCAGCCAACAGGGGGGAAGCACCGGGGAGCTGTTTTTT | CASSQQGGSTGELFF
TRBJ2-2 | many | . | TRBV4-1 | TGTGCCAGCAGCTCAGAGAACACCGGGGAGCTGTTTTTT | CASSSENTGELFF
TRBJ2-2 | many | . | TRBV2 | TGTGCCAGCACCTCGGACTATTCTGCCGGGGAGCTGTTTTTT | CASTSDYSAGELFF
TRBJ2-7 | many | TRBD2 | TRBV7-2 | TGTGCCAGCGACCGACTAGCCAACCCATACGAGCAGTACTTC | CASDRLANPYEQYF
TRBJ2-7 | many | TRBD1 | TRBV11-3 | TGTGCCAGCAGCATAGCCGGGACAGCTTTCACCTACGAGCAGTACTTC | CASSIAGTAFTYEQYF
TRBJ2-1 | many | . | TRBV11-2 | TGTGCCAGCAGCTCCCTTTCCTTACGGGACCCCTACAATGAGCAGTTCTTC | CASSSLSLRDPYNEQFF
TRBJ1-1 | many | . | TRBV7-8 | TGTGCCAGCAGCTGGGGGGGCCCCGCTGAAGCTTTCTTT | CASSWGGPAEAFF